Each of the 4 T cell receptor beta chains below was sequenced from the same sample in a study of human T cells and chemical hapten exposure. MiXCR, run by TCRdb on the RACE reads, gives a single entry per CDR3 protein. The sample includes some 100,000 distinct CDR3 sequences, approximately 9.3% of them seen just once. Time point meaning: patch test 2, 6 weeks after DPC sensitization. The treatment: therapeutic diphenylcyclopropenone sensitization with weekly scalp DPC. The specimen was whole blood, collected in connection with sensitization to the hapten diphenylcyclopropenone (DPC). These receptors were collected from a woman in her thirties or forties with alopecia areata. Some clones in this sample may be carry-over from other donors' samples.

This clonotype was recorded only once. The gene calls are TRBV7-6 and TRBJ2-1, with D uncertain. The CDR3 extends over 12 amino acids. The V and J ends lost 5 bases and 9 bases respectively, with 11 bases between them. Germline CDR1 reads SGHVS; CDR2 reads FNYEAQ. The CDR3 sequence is CASSNLAGEQFF. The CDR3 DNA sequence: TGTGCCAGCAGCAACCTGGCAGGTGAGCAGTTCTTC.

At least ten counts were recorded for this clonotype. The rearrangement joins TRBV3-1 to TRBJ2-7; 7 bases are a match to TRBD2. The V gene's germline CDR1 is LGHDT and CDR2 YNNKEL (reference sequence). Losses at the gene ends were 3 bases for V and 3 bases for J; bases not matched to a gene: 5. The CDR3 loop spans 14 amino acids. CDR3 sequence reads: CASSHLAGGYEQYF. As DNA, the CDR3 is TGTGCCAGCAGCCACTTAGCGGGTGGCTACGAGCAGTACTTC.

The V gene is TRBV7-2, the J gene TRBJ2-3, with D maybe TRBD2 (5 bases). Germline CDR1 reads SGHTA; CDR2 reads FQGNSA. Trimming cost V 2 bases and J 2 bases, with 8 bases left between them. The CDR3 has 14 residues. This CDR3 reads CASSLRGTTDTQYF. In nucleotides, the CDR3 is TGTGCCAGCAGCTTACGGGGTACCACAGATACGCAGTATTTT.

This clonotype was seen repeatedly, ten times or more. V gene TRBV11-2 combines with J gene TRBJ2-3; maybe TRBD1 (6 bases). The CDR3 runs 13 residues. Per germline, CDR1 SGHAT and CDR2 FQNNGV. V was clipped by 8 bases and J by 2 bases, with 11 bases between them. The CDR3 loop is CASGTPFTDTQYF. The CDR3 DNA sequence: TGTGCCAGCGGGACACCATTCACAGATACGCAGTATTTT.